Following are 12 T cell receptor beta chains from one sample sequenced in a study of identical twins (dated by TCRdb to about 2016). The library was generated by 5' RACE. The sequencing machine was an Illumina HiSeq 2000. The public reads were quality trimmed at Q25 with fastp and then assembled into clones with MiXCR by TCRdb, keeping productive beta chains. Here each entry gathers all rows of one CDR3 protein and keeps the most common genes and DNA. The sample table lists approximately 690,000 distinct CDR3 sequences, roughly 6.2% of them with a count of one. The ten largest clones add up to about 1.8% of the sample. Sequenced input: naive T cells sorted from blood. The cell subset or site label corresponds to: cells isolated with a human naive T-cell isolation kit. Source of these receptors: a man aged 18 to 29 in good health.

Ten or more counts support this clonotype. The chain carries TRBV7-9 and TRBJ2-3; 9 positions match TRBD1. CDR3 size: 16 residues. J lost 0 bases, V lost 4 bases, and 5 bases had no gene match. The germline gives CDR1 SEHNR, CDR2 FQNEAQ (reference sequence). The CDR3 spells CASSSGQGLSTDTQYF. The CDR3 DNA reads TGTGCCAGCAGCTCGGGACAGGGACTTAGCACAGATACGCAGTATTTT.

The V gene is TRBV20-1, the J gene TRBJ1-1, with a weak D call TRBD1 (5 bases). V was cut by 2 bases and J by 3 bases, with 13 bases left in between. The germline CDR1 and CDR2 sequences are DFQATT and SNEGSKA (reference sequence). The CDR3 has 14 amino acids. CDR3 sequence: CSARLPGGDTEAFF. The CDR3 DNA reads as TGCAGTGCTAGACTCCCAGGAGGGGACACTGAAGCTTTCTTT.

This clonotype was seen only a few times. This chain joins TRBV19 and TRBJ1-5; D ambiguous. Germline-derived CDR1 and CDR2 are LNHDA and SQIVND (reference sequence). The length of the CDR3 is 14 residues. The V end was cut by 3 bases, the J end by 3 bases, with 9 bases between. This chain's CDR3 is CASSIGVLNQPQHF. The CDR3 nucleotides are TGTGCCAGTAGTATTGGGGTTCTCAATCAGCCCCAGCATTTT.

V is TRBV10-3 and J is TRBJ2-5; 8 bases are a match to TRBD1. J was trimmed by 5 bases and V by 2 bases; bases with no gene match: 10. The CDR3 is 16 amino acids. Per germline, CDR1 ENHRY and CDR2 SYGVKD. CDR3 in amino acids: CAISEHEGQERETQYF. The CDR3 DNA follows: TGTGCCATCAGTGAGCACGAGGGACAGGAGCGGGAGACCCAGTACTTC.

This clonotype has more than one count but fewer than ten. This chain connects TRBV4-1 to TRBJ2-1; TRBD2 is a possible D gene (7 bases). This CDR3 is built from 19 residues. Trimming took 0 bases from V and 1 from J, leaving 19 bases between them. Germline CDR1 is MGHRA and CDR2 is YSYEKL. The CDR3 DNA sequence: TGCGCCAGCAGCCAAGATCGGGGGGCAGGCCGAAGGTCCTACAATGAGCAGTTCTTC. Residues: CASSQDRGAGRRSYNEQFF.

This clonotype was seen only a few times. This chain joins TRBV3-1 and TRBJ1-2, with a weak D call TRBD1 (5 bases). Germline V gives CDR1 LGHDT, CDR2 YNNKEL (reference sequence). The CDR3 is 15 residues long. V shed 4 bases and J shed 0 bases, with 12 bases lying between them. The CDR3 DNA follows: TGTGCCAGCAGCCCCAGGGAGAAACCTAACTATGGCTACACCTTC. This sequence encodes CASSPREKPNYGYTF.

This clonotype occurred a few times. The V gene is TRBV27, the J gene TRBJ2-7, with 10 bases fitting TRBD2. The germline V gene has CDR1 MNHEY and CDR2 SMNVEV (reference sequence). This CDR3 is 14 amino acids long. Germline trimming cut 4 bases from V and 6 bases from J; bases unmatched to any gene: 6. The CDR3 here is CASSSLAGAVEQYF. Here the CDR3 DNA reads TGTGCCAGCAGTTCCCTAGCGGGAGCGGTCGAGCAGTACTTC.

Many counts were recorded for this clonotype. This chain joins TRBV7-9 and TRBJ2-5; D is unresolved. The length of the CDR3 is 13 residues. Trimming took 5 bases from V and 2 from J, leaving 9 bases between them. The germline V gene encodes CDR1 SEHNR and CDR2 FQNEAQ (reference sequence). The CDR3 bases are TGTGCCAGCAGCCGCGCATCTCAAGAGACCCAGTACTTC. As protein: CASSRASQETQYF.

This clonotype was seen many times. The CDR3 sequence is CSAIWTGKNEQFF. DNA of the CDR3: TGCAGCGCCATATGGACAGGGAAGAATGAGCAGTTCTTC. The chain combines TRBV29-1 with TRBJ2-1, with 8 bases fitting TRBD1. The V and J ends lost 7 bases and 7 bases, in that order; junction bases with no gene match: 9. There are 13 residues in the CDR3. Germline CDR1 is SQVTM and CDR2 is ANQGSEA.

This clonotype has a handful of counts. The chain joins TRBV5-1 to TRBJ2-2, with 14 nucleotides matching TRBD2. CDR3 length: 16 amino acids. Germline V gene data show CDR1 as SGHRS and CDR2 as YFSETQ. V shed 4 bases and J 6 bases; nucleotides not matched to a gene: 5. CDR3 nucleotides: TGCGCCAGCAGCCGGACTAGCGGGAGGTCTTCCGGGGAGCTGTTTTTT. The encoded protein is CASSRTSGRSSGELFF.

The table lists this clonotype with a few counts. The chain combines TRBV11-2 with TRBJ2-2; a possible D gene is TRBD1 (6 bases). Germline values: CDR1 SGHAT, CDR2 FQNNGV. The V gene lost 1 base and the J gene lost 6 bases, with 15 bases spanning the gap. The CDR3 totals 16 residues. The CDR3 spells CASSLALGALAGELFF. Written as DNA, the CDR3 is TGTGCCAGCAGCTTAGCTTTGGGGGCGTTGGCCGGGGAGCTGTTTTTT.

This clonotype was observed a handful of times. V gene TRBV19 combines with J gene TRBJ1-4, with a weak D call TRBD1 (5 bases). This CDR3 has 16 amino acids. V lost 3 bases, J lost 7 bases, and 18 bases lay in between. CDR1 LNHDA and CDR2 SQIVND come from the germline V gene (reference sequence). The CDR3 is CASSIISGPPGEKLFF. CDR3 in DNA: TGTGCCAGTAGTATTATTTCGGGACCGCCCGGTGAAAAACTGTTTTTT.